This T cell receptor (beta chain) stems from a study of T cell responses to AZD1222 COVID-19 vaccine. Using immunoSEQ multiplex PCR, the repertoire was profiled, and TCRdb retains in-frame clones only, with some absent. The table includes about 100,000 clones, more than 75% detected once. The CDR3 sequence is 16 residues long. Trimming took off 2 bases at V and 1 base at J, with 12 bases between the two ends. Germline V lookup: CDR1 MGHRA, CDR2 YSYEKL. This receptor was taken from an adult in good health. The genes are TRBV4-1 and TRBJ2-4; perhaps D is TRBD1 or TRBD2 (5 bases each). The specimen comprised peripheral blood, sampled on day 0 of AZD1222 vaccination. The CDR3 region is CASSQPGRSAKNIQYF. For the CDR3, the DNA is TGCGCCAGCAGCCAACCGGGACGCTCGGCCAAAAACATTCAGTACTTC.